These 13 T cell receptor beta chains were all obtained from the same sample, sequenced in a study of T cell clones after liver transplantation. Generated by immunoSEQ multiplex PCR, the TCRdb table keeps only in-frame clones and is missing some. This sample has 45,000 to 55,000 clones, with about 81% found just once. Here the sequenced sample was CD4+ T cells from blood, taken before liver transplant. The receptors come from a human donor who received a liver transplant.

The rearrangement uses TRBV30 and TRBJ2-7; D perhaps matches TRBD2 (5 bases). Deletions cut 2 bases from V and 6 bases from J, with 17 bases between. The V gene's germline CDR1 is GTSNPN and CDR2 SVGIG (reference sequence). The CDR3 is made up of 14 amino acids. The CDR3 protein is CAWSPLQLVFEQYF. The CDR3 DNA is TGTGCCTGGAGTCCCCTCCAACTAGTTTTCGAGCAGTACTTC.

The chain carries TRBV6-1 and TRBJ1-1; D unclear. The germline CDR1 and CDR2 sequences are MNHNS and SASEGT. This CDR3 is 12 amino acids long. V was pared by 2 bases and J by 11 bases, with 12 bases between. CDR3 in amino acids: CASSETGYTAFF. In nucleotides, the CDR3 is TGTGCCAGCAGTGAAACGGGATATACGGCTTTCTTT.

This clone has only one observation. This chain connects TRBV4-1 to TRBJ2-3, with D tentatively TRBD1 (5 bases). CDR3 length: 13 residues. Trimming pared 0 bases from V and 6 bases from J, leaving 7 bases between. Looked up from germline, CDR1 is MGHRA and CDR2 is YSYEKL. The CDR3 spells CASSQDRVDTQYF. In DNA, the CDR3 is TGCGCCAGCAGCCAAGACAGGGTGGATACGCAGTATTTT.

This clone was counted a single time. This chain links TRBV6-5 with TRBJ2-7; maybe TRBD1 (5 bases). The CDR3 runs 11 residues. Germline V gene lookup returns CDR1 MNHEY and CDR2 SVGAGI. Trimming left V 5 bases short and J 6 bases short, with 8 bases between. CDR3 DNA: TGTGCCAGCAGTGACAGACTCGAGCAGTACTTC. Its protein is CASSDRLEQYF.

A word on this clone: The identical CDR3 is also encoded by other nucleotide sequences in the sample. The gene calls are TRBV5-1 and TRBJ1-6; 9 nucleotides align to TRBD1. Germline values: CDR1 SGHRS, CDR2 YFSETQ. The CDR3 spans 15 residues. Germline trimming cut 4 bases from V and 9 bases from J; bases unmatched to any gene: 8. For the CDR3, the DNA is TGCGCCAGCAGCGAAGCCACAGGGGGCAGTTCACCCCTCCACTTT. As protein: CASSEATGGSSPLHF.

This clone occurred once. The V gene is TRBV5-1, the J gene TRBJ2-1, with TRBD1 matching 7 bases. Per the germline V gene, CDR1 is SGHRS and CDR2 is YFSETQ. V shed 1 base, J shed 3 bases, and the junction held 4 bases outside the gene matches. The CDR3 consists of 15 residues. The CDR3 is CASSLTTGYYNEQFF. The CDR3 nucleotides read TGCGCCAGCAGCTTGACGACAGGGTACTACAATGAGCAGTTCTTC.

DNA for the CDR3: TGTGCCAGCACCTCACATTTGGGTACTAATGAAAAACTGTTTTTT. Amino acid sequence: CASTSHLGTNEKLFF. The chain couples TRBV27 to TRBJ1-4, with D unresolved. CDR1 is MNHEY, CDR2 SMNVEV, per germline (reference sequence). The CDR3 loop spans 15 amino acids. Trimming stripped 7 bases from V and 2 bases from J, with 14 bases between.

V gene TRBV19 combines with J gene TRBJ1-6, with D tentatively TRBD1 (5 bases). Per the germline V gene, CDR1 is LNHDA and CDR2 is SQIVND (reference sequence). The CDR3 contains 14 residues. Trimming shortened V by 5 bases and J by 5 bases, and 10 bases separated the two germline ends. CDR3 DNA sequence: TGTGCCAGTAGTCACCGACAGAATAATTCACCCCTCCACTTT. Its protein is CASSHRQNNSPLHF.

The chain joins TRBV7-2 to TRBJ1-6; TRBD1 is a possible D gene (5 bases). Looked up from germline, CDR1 is SGHTA and CDR2 is FQGNSA. Trimming pared 5 bases from V and 4 bases from J, leaving 6 bases between. The CDR3 has 13 amino acids. The CDR3, as DNA: TGTGCCAGCAGCCCAGGGTATAATTCACCCCTCCACTTT. This gives the protein CASSPGYNSPLHF. Complete variable domain (other parts from reference TRBV7-2 and TRBJ1-6): GAGVSQSPSNKVTEKGKDVELRCDPISGHTALYWYRQSLGQGLEFLIYFQGNSAPDKSGLPSDRFSAERTGGSVSTLTIQRTQQEDSAVYLCASSPGYNSPLHFGNGTRLTVT.

The V gene is TRBV2, the J gene TRBJ1-1; no firm D call. The CDR3 contains 11 residues. Germline V lookup: CDR1 SNHLY, CDR2 FYNNEI. CDR3 DNA sequence: TGTGCAGATGCACGTACCGCAAGAGCTTTCTTT. This gives the protein CADARTARAFF.

This chain links TRBV6-1 with TRBJ2-7; possibly TRBD1 or TRBD2 for D (5 bases each). V lost 5 bases and J 9 bases, leaving 11 bases between the germline ends. Germline V CDR1 and CDR2: MNHNS, SASEGT. The CDR3 loop spans 11 amino acids. The CDR3 coding sequence is TGTGCCAGCAGTCCGGGACGACTGCAGTACTTC. Its protein product is CASSPGRLQYF.

This clone was seen a handful of times. This chain links TRBV28 with TRBJ2-6; possible D gene TRBD1, 6 bases. Germline V gene sequence: CDR1 MDHEN, CDR2 SYDVKM. Trimming left V 3 bases short and J 2 bases short, with 11 bases between. The CDR3 is 16 residues long. CDR3 in DNA: TGTGCCAGCAGTTTGCTTACAGGGCCTGGGGCCAACGTCCTGACTTTC. Its translation: CASSLLTGPGANVLTF.

The J gene is TRBJ1-2, the V gene TRBV7-2; no firm D call. This CDR3 has 10 amino acids. Trimming took off 5 bases at V and 8 bases at J, with 6 bases between the two ends. CDR1 and CDR2 (germline): SGHTA, FQGNSA. The CDR3 DNA reads TGTGCCAGCAGCCAAAGCGGCTACACCTTC. This sequence encodes CASSQSGYTF.